The 11 T cell receptor beta chains given below trace back to one sample, sequenced in a study of graft-versus-host responses after intestinal transplantation. Their cognate antigens are unknown. The assay was immunoSEQ multiplex PCR, and TCRdb's table has in-frame clones only and misses some. The profile shows about 110,000 clones, 85% to 95% of them singletons. Sample: unstimulated CD8+ T cells sorted from spleen or lymph node cells, taken before transplant. The receptors were gathered from a human donor who was the organ donor for an intestinal transplant.

This clone showed up just a few times. Within the sample, other DNA sequences also encode this same CDR3. The chain carries TRBV6-5 and TRBJ2-1, with 13 bases lining up with TRBD2. Losses at the gene ends were 4 bases for V and 6 bases for J; bases not matched to a gene: 0. Germline CDR1 reads MNHEY; CDR2 reads SVGAGI. This CDR3 has 14 amino acids. The CDR3, as DNA: TGTGCCAGCAGTTGGACTAGCGGGAGCAATGAGCAGTTCTTC. Amino acids: CASSWTSGSNEQFF.

The chain is built from TRBV10-1 and TRBJ2-2; the match to TRBD1 covers 7 bases. Germline CDR1 reads WNHNN; CDR2 reads SYGVQD (reference sequence). Trimming cost V 2 bases and J 7 bases; bases outside gene matches: 1. This CDR3 spans 13 amino acids. CDR3 DNA sequence: TGCGCCAGCAGTGAGGGGGACAGCGGGGAGCTGTTTTTT. Encoded protein: CASSEGDSGELFF.

The V and J genes are TRBV5-6 and TRBJ1-1, with 11 bases lining up with TRBD1. V gave up 4 bases and J gave up 8 bases; unmatched junction bases: 4. The CDR3 covers 13 residues. Germline loops: CDR1 SGHDT, CDR2 YYEEEE. DNA for the CDR3: TGTGCCAGCAGCGCCGGGACAGGGGGAGAAGCTTTCTTT. It yields the protein CASSAGTGGEAFF.

This clone was observed once. The CDR3 DNA follows: TGTGCCAGCTCACGGCATCGGACTAGCGGGATTTCCTACAATGAGCAGTTCTTC. Translated, it gives CASSRHRTSGISYNEQFF. This chain connects TRBV18 to TRBJ2-1; 12 bases agree with TRBD2. The CDR3 spans 18 residues. Trimming cost V 4 bases and J 1 base; bases outside gene matches: 8. Germline loops: CDR1 KGHSH, CDR2 LQKENI.

The chain is built from TRBV28 and TRBJ2-3; 7 bases fit TRBD2. CDR1 and CDR2 from the germline V gene are MDHEN and SYDVKM. The CDR3 has 22 residues. The V segment lost 0 bases and the J segment 4 bases; nucleotides outside the gene matches: 25. The CDR3 nucleotides are TGTGCCAGCAGTTTATGCTTTCTCGGCGGGAGCCCGAATGGAGGGGCACCAGATACGCAGTATTTT. Residues: CASSLCFLGGSPNGGAPDTQYF.

The CDR3 here is CASSPIRDRGRCSNQPQHF. CDR3 DNA: TGTGCCAGCAGCCCGATCCGGGACAGGGGGCGATGTAGCAATCAGCCCCAGCATTTT. The chain links TRBV21-1 to TRBJ1-5; TRBD1 was called by the table and not checked on the DNA. TRBV21-1 is assigned pseudogene status. CDR3 size: 19 residues.

The chain has TRBV27 and TRBJ2-5; D is ambiguous. The J call may be faulty, since TRBJ2-7 better matches the DNA end. The CDR3 extends over 12 amino acids. Per the germline V gene, CDR1 is MNHEY and CDR2 is SMNVEV (reference sequence). The CDR3 region is CASSPPSYEQYF. Written as DNA, the CDR3 is TGTGCCAGCAGTCCCCCTAGCTACGAGCAGTACTTC.

J is TRBJ1-5 and V is TRBV6-6, with 12 bases matching TRBD1. The junction had 3 bases not matched to a gene; V was cut back by 6 bases and J by 15 bases. Germline V CDR1 and CDR2: MNHNY, SVGAGI (reference sequence). CDR3 length: 11 residues. CDR3 sequence reads: CASSRDRGRHF. CDR3 bases: TGTGCCAGCAGCCGGGACAGGGGGCGGCATTTT.

The CDR3 is CASSRPSYEQYF. Here the CDR3 DNA reads TGTGCCAGCAGCCGGCCCTCCTACGAGCAGTACTTC. The chain employs TRBV7-2 and TRBJ2-5; no firm D call. The DNA end is more similar to TRBJ2-7, so the J call may be wrong. The germline CDR1 and CDR2 sequences are SGHTA and FQGNSA. The CDR3 runs to 12 residues.

Points on this clone: This sample includes further DNA sequences coding for the same CDR3. The chain joins TRBV4-1 to TRBJ2-7, with TRBD2 matching 8 bases. CDR1 is MGHRA and CDR2 is YSYEKL in the germline V gene. The CDR3 has 15 amino acids. The J segment lost 0 bases and the V segment lost 1 base, leaving 2 bases of the junction unmatched. CDR3 sequence: CASSQVSGSSYEQYF. DNA for the CDR3: TGCGCCAGCAGCCAAGTCAGCGGGAGCTCCTACGAGCAGTACTTC.

This chain links TRBV27 with TRBJ2-1; 7 bases match TRBD2. The CDR3 is 17 residues long. The trim removed 5 bases at V and 0 bases at J, leaving 10 bases unmatched. Germline V gene lookup returns CDR1 MNHEY and CDR2 SMNVEV (reference sequence). The CDR3 nucleotides read TGTGCCAGCAGTGTATTGGGACTACCTAACTCCTACAATGAGCAGTTCTTC. It specifies CASSVLGLPNSYNEQFF.